One sample yielded the 10 T cell receptor beta chains listed below, sequenced in a study of shared clonotypes between healthy human individuals. Method: immunoSEQ multiplex PCR; TCRdb's copy keeps in-frame clones and lacks some. Among 2 million to 2.5 million clones, 95% were seen once, and the ten largest hold 0.1% to 0.15%. Source material: naive CD4+ T cells sorted from blood. Subset given: CD45RA+ positively selected. These receptors all come from a man aged 18 to 30 in good health.

The count of this clone is one. The chain uses TRBV19 and TRBJ1-5; D remains unclear. This CDR3 comprises 15 residues. Germline V gene lookup returns CDR1 LNHDA and CDR2 SQIVND (reference sequence). V lost 5 bases and J 0 bases, leaving 11 bases between the germline ends. The CDR3 region has the DNA TGTGCCAGTAGTTTGGAGCCGTATAGCAATCAGCCCCAGCATTTT. This codes for CASSLEPYSNQPQHF.

This clone appeared a single time. Distinct nucleotide sequences in the sample also encode this CDR3. The chain is built from TRBV20-1 and TRBJ1-5, with TRBD1 identical over 7 bases. The CDR3 is made up of 11 amino acids. V shed 6 bases and J 6 bases; nucleotides not matched to a gene: 2. Germline CDR1 and CDR2: DFQATT and SNEGSKA (reference sequence). The CDR3 reads CSARGGQPQHF. CDR3 nucleotides: TGCAGTGCCAGGGGGGGTCAGCCCCAGCATTTT.

In this sample, this clone turned up once. V and J are TRBV7-9 and TRBJ2-7, with no clear D. From germline, CDR1 is SEHNR and CDR2 FQNEAQ (reference sequence). V lost 3 bases to trimming and J lost 0 bases, with 12 bases between them. CDR3 length equals 15 residues. CDR3 nucleotide sequence: TGTGCCAGCAGCTTTCCGGGCGCTGGCTCCTACGAGCAGTACTTC. This codes for CASSFPGAGSYEQYF. Full variable domain (missing parts from reference TRBV7-9 and TRBJ2-7): DTGVSQNPRHKITKRGQNVTFRCDPISEHNRLYWYRQTLGQGPEFLTYFQNEAQLEKSRLLSDRFSAERPKGSFSTLEIQRTEQGDSAMYLCASSFPGAGSYEQYFGPGTRLTVT.

The CDR3 sequence: CASSLLAGFNNEQFF. Written as DNA, the CDR3 is TGCGCCAGCAGCTTGCTAGCGGGGTTTAACAATGAGCAGTTCTTC. The chain joins TRBV5-1 to TRBJ2-1; 9 positions match TRBD2. The trim removed 1 base at V and 5 bases at J, leaving 4 bases unmatched. The germline V gene has CDR1 SGHRS and CDR2 YFSETQ. CDR3 size: 15 residues.

This clone has a handful of counts. The rearrangement links TRBV7-9 to TRBJ1-4; maybe TRBD1 (5 bases). This CDR3 has 14 amino acids. Germline lookup yields CDR1 SEHNR and CDR2 FQNEAQ (reference sequence). The V gene lost 1 base and the J gene lost 4 bases, with 7 bases spanning the gap. CDR3 amino acids: CASSLDRINEKLFF. The CDR3, as DNA: TGTGCCAGCAGCTTAGACAGGATTAATGAAAAACTGTTTTTT.

The rearrangement joins TRBV29-1 to TRBJ2-7; 7 bases are shared with TRBD2. V shed 4 bases, J shed 3 bases, and the junction held 9 bases outside the gene matches. Germline CDR1 reads SQVTM; CDR2 reads ANQGSEA. The CDR3 loop spans 14 amino acids. The CDR3 is CSVAPTSPYYEQYF. The CDR3 DNA follows: TGCAGCGTTGCCCCGACTAGCCCTTACTACGAGCAGTACTTC.

On this clone: The same CDR3 arises from other DNA sequences in this sample as well. This chain connects TRBV27 to TRBJ2-1; D is unclear. The CDR3 contains 12 residues. From germline, CDR1 is MNHEY and CDR2 SMNVEV (reference sequence). Trimming left V 3 bases short and J 4 bases short, with 4 bases between. The CDR3 sequence: CASSLRYNEQFF. CDR3 sequence (DNA): TGTGCCAGCAGTTTGCGGTACAATGAGCAGTTCTTC.

This chain uses TRBV7-9 with TRBJ2-3; no reliable D call. Germline-derived CDR1 and CDR2 are SEHNR and FQNEAQ (reference sequence). V lost 5 bases, J lost 6 bases, and 15 bases lay in between. The length of the CDR3 is 14 residues. The CDR3 DNA follows: TGTGCCAGCAGCCATGCGGATTTCACGGATACGCAGTATTTT. This translates into CASSHADFTDTQYF.

This chain uses TRBV10-3 with TRBJ2-5, with D possibly matching TRBD1 (5 bases). Germline V gene lookup returns CDR1 ENHRY and CDR2 SYGVKD. The CDR3 contains 13 residues. V lost 7 bases and J lost 0, with 9 bases in between. The CDR3 region is CAINQGYQETQYF. CDR3 DNA: TGTGCCATCAACCAGGGCTACCAAGAGACCCAGTACTTC.

The chain joins TRBV6-1 to TRBJ1-2; no firm D call. Between the trimmed V and J ends, which lost 7 bases and 0 bases, there was a span of 12 bases. CDR3 length: 14 amino acids. Germline CDR1 reads MNHNS; CDR2 reads SASEGT. CDR3 protein: CASTPRLANYGYTF. The CDR3 DNA reads TGTGCCAGCACTCCCCGGTTAGCTAACTATGGCTACACCTTC.